The source of this TCR beta chain is a study of T cells in Graves' hyperthyroidism and ophthalmopathy. This clonotype was recorded at least ten times. No antigen is known for it. Authors of the study amplified TCR beta CDR3 regions from RNA transcripts. The primer set for the first-round RT-PCR of the TCR CDR3 was HTBI. From the multiplex PCR reads, TCRdb called clonotypes with MiXCR, one entry per CDR3 protein. There are approximately 210,000 distinct CDR3 sequences in the sample; about 15% occur only once, and 50% lies in the top ten. The diagnostic basis comprised clinical symptoms, serum thyroxine and TRAb, thyroid ultrasound and orbital computed tomography. Between the trimmed V and J ends, which lost 0 bases and 7 bases, there was a span of 12 bases. This CDR3 has 13 residues. Germline assignment: CDR1 DFQATT and CDR2 SNEGSKA (reference sequence). Overall study results and limits: Stable hyperthyroidism and ophthalmopathy were separated using 13 V-J signatures.

The chain uses TRBV20-1 and TRBJ2-5; no clear D gene. The sequencing input was blood. The TCR sequence derives from a man aged 50-59 years with Graves' hyperthyroidism. CDR3 protein: CSARDEIGGTQYF. The CDR3 DNA reads as TGCAGTGCTAGAGATGAGATCGGTGGGACCCAGTACTTC.